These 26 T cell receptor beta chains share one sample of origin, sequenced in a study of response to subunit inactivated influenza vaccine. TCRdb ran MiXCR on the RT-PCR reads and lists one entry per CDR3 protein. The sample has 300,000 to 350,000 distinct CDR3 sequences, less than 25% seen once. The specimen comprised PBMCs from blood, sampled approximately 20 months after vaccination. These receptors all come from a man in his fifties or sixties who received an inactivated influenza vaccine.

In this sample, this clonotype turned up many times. Here the CDR3 DNA reads TGTGCCAGCAGCCTGACAACGGGGTACAATGAGCAGTTCTTC. It is translated as CASSLTTGYNEQFF. The chain has TRBV11-2 and TRBJ2-1, with D possibly being TRBD2 (5 bases). The CDR3 covers 14 residues. V dropped 5 bases and J dropped 4 bases, with 12 bases sitting between them. Germline loops: CDR1 SGHAT, CDR2 FQNNGV.

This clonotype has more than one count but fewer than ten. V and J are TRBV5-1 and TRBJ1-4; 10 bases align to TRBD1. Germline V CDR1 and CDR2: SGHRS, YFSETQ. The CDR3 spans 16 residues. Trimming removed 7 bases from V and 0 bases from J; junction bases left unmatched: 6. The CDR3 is CASGSGQGTTNEKLFF. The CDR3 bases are TGCGCCAGCGGATCGGGACAGGGGACAACTAATGAAAAACTGTTTTTT.

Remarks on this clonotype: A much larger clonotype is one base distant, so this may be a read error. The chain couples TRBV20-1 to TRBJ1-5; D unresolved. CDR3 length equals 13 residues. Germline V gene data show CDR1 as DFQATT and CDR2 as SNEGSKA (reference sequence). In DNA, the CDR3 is TGCAGTGCTAGCTTGAATAGCAATCAGGCCCAGCATTTT. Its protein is CSASLNSNQAQHF.

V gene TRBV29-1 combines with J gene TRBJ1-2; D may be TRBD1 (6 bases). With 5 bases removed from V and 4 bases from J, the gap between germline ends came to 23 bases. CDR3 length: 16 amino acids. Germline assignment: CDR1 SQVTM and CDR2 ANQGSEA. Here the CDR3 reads CSVTGRQPRGIYGYTF. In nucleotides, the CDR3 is TGCAGCGTTACAGGGAGACAACCACGGGGAATCTATGGCTACACCTTC.

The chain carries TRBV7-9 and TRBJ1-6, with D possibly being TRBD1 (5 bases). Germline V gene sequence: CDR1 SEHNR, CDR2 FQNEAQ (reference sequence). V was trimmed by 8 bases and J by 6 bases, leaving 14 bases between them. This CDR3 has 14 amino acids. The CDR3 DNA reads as TGTGCCAGCGAAACAGGACGAACTAATTCACCCCTCCACTTT. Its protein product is CASETGRTNSPLHF.

CDR3 sequence: CASSLIRQEETQYF. The CDR3 DNA sequence: TGTGCCAGCAGCTTGATTAGGCAGGAAGAGACCCAGTACTTC. The rearrangement uses TRBV5-5 and TRBJ2-5; the D is unclear. Trimming left V 1 base short and J 3 bases short, with 10 bases between. The CDR3 consists of 14 residues. Looked up from germline, CDR1 is SGHKS and CDR2 is YYEKEE (reference sequence).

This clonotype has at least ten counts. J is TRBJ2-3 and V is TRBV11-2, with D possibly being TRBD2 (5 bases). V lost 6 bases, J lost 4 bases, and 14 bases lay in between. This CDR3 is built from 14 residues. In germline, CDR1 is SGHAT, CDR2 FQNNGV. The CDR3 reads CASRTNSAADTQYF. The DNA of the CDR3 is TGTGCCAGCAGAACAAATAGCGCCGCAGATACGCAGTATTTT.

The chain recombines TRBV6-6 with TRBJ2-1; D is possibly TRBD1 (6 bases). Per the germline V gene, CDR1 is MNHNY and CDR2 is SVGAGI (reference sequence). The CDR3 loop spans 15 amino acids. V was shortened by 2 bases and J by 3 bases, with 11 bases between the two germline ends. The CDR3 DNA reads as TGTGCCAGCAGTTACATTACAGGGAGCTACAATGAGCAGTTCTTC. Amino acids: CASSYITGSYNEQFF.

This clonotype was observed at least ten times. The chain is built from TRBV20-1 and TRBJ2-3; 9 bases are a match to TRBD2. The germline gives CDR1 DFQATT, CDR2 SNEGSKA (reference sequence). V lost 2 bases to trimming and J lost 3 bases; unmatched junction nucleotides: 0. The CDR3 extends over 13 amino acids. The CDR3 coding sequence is TGCAGTGCTAGACTAGCGGGAACAGATACGCAGTATTTT. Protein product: CSARLAGTDTQYF.

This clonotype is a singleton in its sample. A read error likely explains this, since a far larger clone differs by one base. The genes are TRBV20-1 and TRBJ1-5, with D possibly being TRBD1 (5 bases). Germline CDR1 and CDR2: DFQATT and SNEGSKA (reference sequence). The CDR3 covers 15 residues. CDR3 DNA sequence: TGCAGTGCTTCTGGGACGGGGCGCGGCAATCAGGCCCAGCATTTT. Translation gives CSASGTGRGNQAQHF.

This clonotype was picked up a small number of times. The CDR3 protein is CASSQEDRGLNGYTF. CDR3 DNA: TGTGCCAGCAGCCAAGAGGACAGGGGGCTTAATGGCTACACCTTC. This sequence joins TRBV4-2 and TRBJ1-2; 11 positions agree with TRBD1. The CDR3 loop spans 15 amino acids. The V gene's germline CDR1 is LGHNA and CDR2 YNFKEQ. With 0 bases clipped from V and 6 bases from J, the junction kept 3 bases outside the gene matches.

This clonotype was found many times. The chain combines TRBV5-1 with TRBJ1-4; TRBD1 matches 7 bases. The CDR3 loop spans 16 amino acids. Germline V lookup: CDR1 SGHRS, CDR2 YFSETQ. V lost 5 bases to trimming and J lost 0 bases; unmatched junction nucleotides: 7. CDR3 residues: CASSQGVLATNEKLFF. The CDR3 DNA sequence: TGCGCCAGCAGTCAGGGGGTTCTGGCAACTAATGAAAAACTGTTTTTT.

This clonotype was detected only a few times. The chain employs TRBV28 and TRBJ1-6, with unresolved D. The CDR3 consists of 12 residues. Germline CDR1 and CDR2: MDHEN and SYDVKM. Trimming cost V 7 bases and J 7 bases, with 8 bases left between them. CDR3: CASKSVNSPLHF. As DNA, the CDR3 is TGTGCCAGCAAAAGTGTAAATTCACCCCTCCACTTT.

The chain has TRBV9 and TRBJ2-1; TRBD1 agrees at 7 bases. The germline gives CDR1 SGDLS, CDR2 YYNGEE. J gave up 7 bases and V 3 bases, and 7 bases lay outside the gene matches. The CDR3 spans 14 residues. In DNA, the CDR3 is TGTGCCAGCAGCGCGCCCTCGGGACAGAATGAGCAGTTCTTC. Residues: CASSAPSGQNEQFF.

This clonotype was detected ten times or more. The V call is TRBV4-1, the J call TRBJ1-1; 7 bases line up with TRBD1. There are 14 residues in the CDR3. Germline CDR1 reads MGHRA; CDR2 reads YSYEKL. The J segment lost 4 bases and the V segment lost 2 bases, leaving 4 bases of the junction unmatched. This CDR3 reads CASSQPTGFTEAFF. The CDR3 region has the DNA TGCGCCAGCAGCCAACCGACAGGGTTCACTGAAGCTTTCTTT.

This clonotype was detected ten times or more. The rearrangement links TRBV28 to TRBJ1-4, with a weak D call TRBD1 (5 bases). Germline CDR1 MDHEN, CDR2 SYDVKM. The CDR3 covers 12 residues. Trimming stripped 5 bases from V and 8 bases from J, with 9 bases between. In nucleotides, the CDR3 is TGTGCCAGCAGTATTTACAGGGAAAAACTGTTTTTT. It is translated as CASSIYREKLFF.

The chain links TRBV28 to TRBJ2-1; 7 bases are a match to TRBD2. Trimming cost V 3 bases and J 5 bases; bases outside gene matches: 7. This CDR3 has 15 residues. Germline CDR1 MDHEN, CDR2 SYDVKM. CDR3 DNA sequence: TGTGCCAGCAGTTTCGGACTTGGACTAGACAATGAGCAGTTCTTC. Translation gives CASSFGLGLDNEQFF.

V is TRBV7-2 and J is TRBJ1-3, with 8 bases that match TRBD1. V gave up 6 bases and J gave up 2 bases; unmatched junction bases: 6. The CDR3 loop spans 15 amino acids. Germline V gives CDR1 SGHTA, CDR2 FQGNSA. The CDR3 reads CASREDRVTGNTIYF. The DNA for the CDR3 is TGTGCCAGCAGGGAGGACAGGGTGACTGGAAACACCATATATTTT.

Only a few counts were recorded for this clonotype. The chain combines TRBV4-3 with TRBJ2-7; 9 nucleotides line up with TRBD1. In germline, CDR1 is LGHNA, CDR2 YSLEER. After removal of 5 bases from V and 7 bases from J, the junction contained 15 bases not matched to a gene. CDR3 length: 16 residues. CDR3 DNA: TGCGCCAGCAGCGAAGGCCTAGGGACAGGGCGAAGGGAGCAGTACTTC. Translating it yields CASSEGLGTGRREQYF.

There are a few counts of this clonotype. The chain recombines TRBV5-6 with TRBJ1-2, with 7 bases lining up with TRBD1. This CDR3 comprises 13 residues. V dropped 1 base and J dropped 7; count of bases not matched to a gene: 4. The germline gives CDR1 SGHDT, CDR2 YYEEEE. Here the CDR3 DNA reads TGTGCCAGCAGCTTGACAGGGGCGGGTGGCTACACCTTC. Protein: CASSLTGAGGYTF.

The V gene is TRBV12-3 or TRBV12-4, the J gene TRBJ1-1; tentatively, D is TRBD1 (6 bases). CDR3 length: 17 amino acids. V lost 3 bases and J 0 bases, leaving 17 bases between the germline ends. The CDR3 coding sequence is TGTGCCAGCAGTTTGCCTTTTAGGGGGGCGGTGAACACTGAAGCTTTCTTT. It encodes CASSLPFRGAVNTEAFF.

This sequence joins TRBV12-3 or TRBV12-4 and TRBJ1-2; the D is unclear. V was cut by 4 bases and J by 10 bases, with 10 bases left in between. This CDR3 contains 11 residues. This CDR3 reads CASSSRLIYTF. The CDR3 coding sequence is TGTGCCAGCAGTTCCCGACTGATCTACACCTTC.

For the CDR3, the DNA is TGCGCCAGCAGCCCGGAGGTGGCTACTACCGAGCAGTACTTC. Amino acid sequence: CASSPEVATTEQYF. The genes are TRBV4-3 and TRBJ2-7; D perhaps matches TRBD2 (5 bases). Germline loops: CDR1 LGHNA, CDR2 YSLEER. With 4 bases removed from V and 6 bases from J, the gap between germline ends came to 16 bases. CDR3 length: 14 residues.

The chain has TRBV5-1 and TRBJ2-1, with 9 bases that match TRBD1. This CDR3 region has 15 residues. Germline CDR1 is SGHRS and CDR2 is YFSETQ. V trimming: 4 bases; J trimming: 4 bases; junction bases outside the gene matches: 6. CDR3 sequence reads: CASSPGTGLYNEQFF. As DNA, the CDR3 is TGCGCCAGCAGCCCCGGGACAGGGTTATACAATGAGCAGTTCTTC.

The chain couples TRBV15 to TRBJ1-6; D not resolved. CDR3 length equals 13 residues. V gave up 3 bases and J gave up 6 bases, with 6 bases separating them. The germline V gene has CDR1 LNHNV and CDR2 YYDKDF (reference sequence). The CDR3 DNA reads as TGTGCCACCAGCAGTAACTTTAATTCACCCCTCCACTTT. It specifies CATSSNFNSPLHF.

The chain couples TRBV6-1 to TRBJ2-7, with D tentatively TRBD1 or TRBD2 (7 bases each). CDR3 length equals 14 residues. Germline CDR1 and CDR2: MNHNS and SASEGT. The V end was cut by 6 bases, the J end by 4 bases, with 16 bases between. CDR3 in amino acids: CASRGGTAYYEQYF. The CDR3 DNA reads TGTGCCAGCAGGGGGGGGACAGCTTATTACGAGCAGTACTTC.